A single sample is the source of the 4 T cell receptor beta chains below, sequenced in a study of PD-L1 blockade in urothelial cancer. Only in-frame clones appear in the TCRdb table, and some are missing; sequencing was by immunoSEQ multiplex PCR. The sample shows 30,000 to 50,000 clones, around 89% of them seen only once. The specimen was PBMCs, collected around atezolizumab (anti-PD-L1) treatment. The receptors were gathered from a man in his 60s with urothelial cancer.

The chain joins TRBV5-4 to TRBJ2-1, with TRBD2 identical over 9 bases. The CDR3 runs 17 residues. The V gene end was trimmed by 4 bases and the J gene end by 1 base; junction bases not matched to a gene: 9. Germline-derived CDR1 and CDR2 are SGHNT and YYREEE (reference sequence). In DNA form, the CDR3 reads TGTGCCAGCAGCCTCGCCTTTAGCGGGGGTTCCTACAATGAGCAGTTCTTC. Translating it yields CASSLAFSGGSYNEQFF.

This clone turned up a few times. V is TRBV19 and J is TRBJ2-1, with D possibly TRBD2 on 7 matching bases. Looked up from germline, CDR1 is LNHDA and CDR2 is SQIVND (reference sequence). Trimming took off 0 bases at V and 10 bases at J, with 16 bases between the two ends. The CDR3 length is 15 residues. The CDR3 DNA sequence: TGTGCCAGTAGTATAGATGGCGGGGGCTCAGGGGAGCAGTTCTTC. It is translated as CASSIDGGGSGEQFF.

V is TRBV6-5 and J is TRBJ1-1; 8 positions match TRBD1. V lost 5 bases to trimming and J lost 2 bases; unmatched junction nucleotides: 7. Germline V CDR1 and CDR2: MNHEY, SVGAGI. There are 15 residues in the CDR3. The CDR3 region is CASSGPTGVNTEAFF. CDR3 DNA: TGTGCCAGCAGTGGGCCGACAGGGGTAAACACTGAAGCTTTCTTT.

Here the CDR3 reads CASSQGQNRGTEAFF. The CDR3 region has the DNA TGCGCCAGCAGCCAAGGCCAGAACAGGGGCACTGAAGCTTTCTTT. The chain links TRBV4-1 to TRBJ1-1; 7 bases align to TRBD1. This CDR3 is 15 amino acids long. Germline CDR1 is MGHRA and CDR2 is YSYEKL. V was clipped by 1 base and J by 4 bases; unmatched bases: 6.